A single sample gave rise to the 30 T cell receptor beta chains below, sequenced in a study of blood T cell repertoires in COVID-19. Clones were read by immunoSEQ multiplex PCR, and TCRdb kept only the in-frame ones, dropping some. The sample carries nearly 100,000 clones, roughly four fifths recorded once. Material for sequencing was peripheral blood. The receptors stem from a man between 65 and 85 years old with acute or convalescent COVID-19.

This clone was seen only once. The chain carries TRBV5-1 and TRBJ2-2, with 10 bases identical to TRBD1. Germline assignment: CDR1 SGHRS and CDR2 YFSETQ. The CDR3 sequence is 17 residues long. V shed 6 bases and J 5 bases; nucleotides not matched to a gene: 13. CDR3 loop: CASTNSGTGERTGELFF. In nucleotides, the CDR3 is TGCGCCAGCACCAACTCAGGGACAGGGGAAAGAACCGGGGAGCTGTTTTTT.

The J gene is TRBJ1-3, the V gene TRBV25-1, with a weak D call TRBD1 (5 bases). V lost 3 bases to trimming and J lost 4 bases, with 13 bases between them. Germline V lookup: CDR1 MGHDK, CDR2 SYGVNS. The CDR3 consists of 15 residues. The CDR3, as DNA: TGTGCCAGCAGTGACCCGGGGGTCCTAGGAAACACCATATATTTT. It encodes CASSDPGVLGNTIYF.

This chain joins TRBV7-2 and TRBJ1-6; 7 bases agree with TRBD1. The CDR3 has 14 amino acids. The germline gives CDR1 SGHTA, CDR2 FQGNSA. V trimming: 1 base; J trimming: 8 bases; junction bases outside the gene matches: 2. The CDR3 DNA reads as TGTGCCAGCAGCTTAGGTCAGGGGGATTCACCCCTCCACTTT. This encodes CASSLGQGDSPLHF.

CDR3: CASKAPGTNEKLFF. The CDR3 region has the DNA TGTGCCAGTAAAGCTCCGGGAACTAATGAAAAACTGTTTTTT. The chain is built from TRBV19 and TRBJ1-4, with D unclear. In germline, CDR1 is LNHDA, CDR2 SQIVND (reference sequence). The CDR3 spans 14 residues. V was trimmed by 7 bases and J by 1 base, leaving 10 bases between them.

The chain recombines TRBV11-2 with TRBJ1-3; D is perhaps TRBD1 (6 bases). CDR1 SGHAT and CDR2 FQNNGV come from the germline V gene. Between the trimmed V and J ends, which lost 5 bases and 2 bases, there was a span of 10 bases. The CDR3 is 14 residues long. This CDR3 is CASSPAGAGNTIYF. CDR3 DNA sequence: TGTGCCAGCAGCCCCGCAGGGGCTGGAAACACCATATATTTT.

This rearrangement joins TRBV5-1 to TRBJ1-3; 11 bases agree with TRBD1. Germline V gene data show CDR1 as SGHRS and CDR2 as YFSETQ. The CDR3 covers 17 residues. Unmatched junction bases numbered 6, after V lost 4 bases and J lost 0 bases. The CDR3 DNA reads as TGCGCCAGCAGCGACGGGACAGGGGGATTCTCTGGAAACACCATATATTTT. Amino acids: CASSDGTGGFSGNTIYF. Filled out from reference TRBV5-1 and TRBJ1-3, the complete variable domain reads KAGVTQTPRYLIKTRGQQVTLSCSPISGHRSVSWYQQTPGQGLQFLFEYFSETQRNKGNFPGRFSGRQFSNSRSEMNVSTLELGDSALYLCASSDGTGGFSGNTIYFGEGSWLTVV.

J is TRBJ1-5 and V is TRBV5-4, with D tentatively TRBD1 (5 bases). Trimming left V 3 bases short and J 9 bases short, with 13 bases between. The CDR3 extends over 13 amino acids. CDR1 is SGHNT, CDR2 YYREEE, per germline (reference sequence). CDR3 in DNA: TGTGCCAGCAGCTCGGGGGGGGACGGGCCCCAGCATTTT. It specifies CASSSGGDGPQHF.

The chain joins TRBV30 to TRBJ1-2; no firm D call. V was shortened by 5 bases and J by 5 bases, with 15 bases between the two germline ends. Germline V gene sequence: CDR1 GTSNPN, CDR2 SVGIG (reference sequence). The CDR3 totals 13 residues. CDR3 nucleotide sequence: TGTGCCTGGTCCCGCCTTGGGAGTTATGGCTACACCTTC. Residues: CAWSRLGSYGYTF. The complete variable domain, with remaining parts taken from reference TRBV30 and TRBJ1-2, reads SQTIHQWPATLVQPVGSPLSLECTVEGTSNPNLYWYRQAAGRGLQLLFYSVGIGQISSEVPQNLSASRPQDRQFILSSKKLLLSDSGFYLCAWSRLGSYGYTFGSGTRLTVV.

The CDR3 DNA sequence: TGTGCCAGCACCGTGACAGGGAACTATGGCTACACCTTC. Its translation is CASTVTGNYGYTF. This chain uses TRBV12-3 or TRBV12-4 with TRBJ1-2, with 7 nucleotides matching TRBD1. V lost 7 bases, J lost 2 bases, and 4 bases stayed unmatched. This CDR3 is built from 13 residues.

The rearrangement links TRBV7-2 to TRBJ1-2; D is uncertain. The CDR3 is made up of 12 amino acids. V was shortened by 3 bases and J by 4 bases, with 6 bases between the two germline ends. Germline V gene lookup returns CDR1 SGHTA and CDR2 FQGNSA. CDR3 sequence (DNA): TGTGCCAGCAGCTTCGGAGTCTATGGCTACACCTTC. Amino acid sequence: CASSFGVYGYTF.

The rearrangement joins TRBV7-2 to TRBJ1-5, with 7 bases that match TRBD1. The length of the CDR3 is 14 residues. Germline trimming cut 3 bases from V and 4 bases from J; bases unmatched to any gene: 3. Germline CDR1 is SGHTA and CDR2 is FQGNSA. The CDR3: CASSFGQDNQPQHF. DNA of the CDR3: TGTGCCAGCAGCTTCGGACAGGATAATCAGCCCCAGCATTTT.

J is TRBJ2-1 and V is TRBV4-3; D gene unclear. Trimming took 1 base from V and 9 from J, leaving 7 bases between them. The length of the CDR3 is 12 residues. Germline V CDR1 and CDR2: LGHNA, YSLEER. CDR3 sequence: CASSQVTGEQFF. The CDR3 DNA sequence: TGCGCCAGCAGCCAAGTAACTGGTGAGCAGTTCTTC.

V and J are TRBV6-1 and TRBJ1-6, with D perhaps matching TRBD1 (5 bases). V was cut by 4 bases and J by 7 bases, with 17 bases left in between. The germline V gene encodes CDR1 MNHNS and CDR2 SASEGT. This CDR3 has 16 amino acids. As DNA, the CDR3 is TGTGCCAGCAGTGGAACAGGCCTCCTATCGAATTCACCCCTCCACTTT. Protein sequence: CASSGTGLLSNSPLHF.

This chain links TRBV9 with TRBJ2-3, with 11 nucleotides matching TRBD2. The CDR3 runs to 16 residues. Losses at the gene ends were 2 bases for V and 2 bases for J; bases not matched to a gene: 4. CDR1 and CDR2 (germline): SGDLS, YYNGEE. The CDR3 is CASSVPTSGVTDTQYF. For the CDR3, the DNA is TGTGCCAGCAGCGTTCCGACTAGCGGGGTCACAGATACGCAGTATTTT.

The rearrangement links TRBV24-1 to TRBJ1-2; D gene ambiguous. Germline assignment: CDR1 KGHDR and CDR2 SFDVKD. This CDR3 region has 14 residues. Trimming took 3 bases from V and 4 from J, leaving 11 bases between them. The CDR3 region has the DNA TGTGCCACCAGTGATCCTGCCCCCAGCTATGGCTACACCTTC. It yields the protein CATSDPAPSYGYTF.

For the CDR3, the DNA is TGCAGTGCTAGTCGGGGGAACACTGAAGCTTTCTTT. Its translation is CSASRGNTEAFF. The chain carries TRBV20-1 and TRBJ1-1; D remains ambiguous. Trimming took 3 bases from V and 1 from J, leaving 6 bases between them. This CDR3 spans 12 amino acids. Germline V gene data show CDR1 as DFQATT and CDR2 as SNEGSKA (reference sequence).

The J gene is TRBJ1-5, the V gene TRBV6-2 or TRBV6-3; possible D gene TRBD1, 5 bases. The CDR3 consists of 14 residues. Trimming shortened V by 2 bases and J by 3 bases, and 8 bases separated the two germline ends. CDR1 MNHEY and CDR2 SVGEGT come from the germline V gene. CDR3 coding DNA: TGTGCCAGCAGTTACAGGGGTCCCAATCAGCCCCAGCATTTT. Encoded protein: CASSYRGPNQPQHF.

This clone was found once. The rearrangement links TRBV11-3 to TRBJ2-1, with TRBD1 identical over 10 bases. Germline CDR1 and CDR2: SGHNT and YENEEA. Trimming removed 6 bases from V and 5 bases from J; junction bases left unmatched: 4. This CDR3 is built from 14 residues. The CDR3 DNA is TGTGCCAGCAGAGGTGGACAGGGGGACAATGAGCAGTTCTTC. Amino acids: CASRGGQGDNEQFF.

This chain connects TRBV3-1 (or the pseudogene TRBV3-2) to TRBJ1-1; D is perhaps TRBD1 (6 bases). Germline CDR1 reads LGHDT; CDR2 reads YNNKEL (reference sequence). This CDR3 contains 19 residues. The V gene lost 4 bases and the J gene lost 0 bases, with 24 bases spanning the gap. As DNA, the CDR3 is TGTGCCAGCAGCCCGTACGGCAGGGGCCAACATATTATGAACACTGAAGCTTTCTTT. Its translation: CASSPYGRGQHIMNTEAFF.

This chain connects TRBV18 to TRBJ1-3; D uncertain. Germline CDR1 reads KGHSH; CDR2 reads LQKENI. Between the trimmed V and J ends, which lost 1 base and 5 bases, there was a span of 9 bases. The length of the CDR3 is 14 residues. The CDR3 DNA sequence: TGTGCCAGCTCACCACGTGAGGGCCGAAACACCATATATTTT. Amino acids: CASSPREGRNTIYF.

The chain is built from TRBV19 and TRBJ2-6; D might be TRBD2 (5 bases). Trimming took 5 bases from V and 0 from J, leaving 14 bases between them. Germline lookup yields CDR1 LNHDA and CDR2 SQIVND (reference sequence). The CDR3 consists of 17 residues. The CDR3 bases are TGTGCCAGTAGTCCGCGGGCCGGGATCTCTGGGGCCAACGTCCTGACTTTC. It specifies CASSPRAGISGANVLTF.

The V call is TRBV10-2, the J call TRBJ2-1; D remains ambiguous. In germline, CDR1 is WSHSY, CDR2 SAAADI. Trimming removed 0 bases at V and 13 bases at J, with 13 bases between. This CDR3 spans 13 amino acids. CDR3 nucleotides: TGCGCCAGCAGTGAGTCGGAGCCCGTTGGTCAGTTCTTC. Protein product: CASSESEPVGQFF.

The chain combines TRBV5-5 with TRBJ1-3; D is unresolved. The length of the CDR3 is 15 residues. The V and J ends lost 1 base and 0 bases respectively, with 8 bases between them. Germline V gives CDR1 SGHKS, CDR2 YYEKEE (reference sequence). CDR3 protein: CASSLWENSGNTIYF. CDR3 in DNA: TGTGCCAGCAGCTTGTGGGAGAACTCTGGAAACACCATATATTTT.

V gene TRBV12-3 or TRBV12-4 combines with J gene TRBJ1-5, with a possible D match to TRBD1 (5 bases). This CDR3 comprises 13 residues. Between the trimmed V and J ends, which lost 5 bases and 6 bases, there was a span of 11 bases. CDR3 sequence: CASSAGPTQPQHF. The CDR3 DNA is TGTGCCAGCAGTGCAGGGCCGACTCAGCCCCAGCATTTT.

This chain uses TRBV7-8 with TRBJ2-7; 9 nucleotides align to TRBD1. This CDR3 contains 14 residues. Trimming removed 6 bases from V and 1 base from J; junction bases left unmatched: 4. Germline V lookup: CDR1 SGHVS, CDR2 FQNEAQ. As DNA, the CDR3 is TGTGCCAGCAGAACCGGGACAGGGTCCTACGAGCAGTACTTC. Its translation is CASRTGTGSYEQYF.

The chain recombines TRBV6-5 with TRBJ2-4; D perhaps matches TRBD2 (5 bases). The length of the CDR3 is 13 residues. The germline V gene encodes CDR1 MNHEY and CDR2 SVGAGI. The V gene lost 7 bases and the J gene lost 9 bases, with 16 bases spanning the gap. The CDR3 DNA sequence: TGTGCCAGCACCCCAAGGGTAGAGGGCATTCAGTACTTC. Its translation: CASTPRVEGIQYF.

This clone was seen once. J is TRBJ1-1 and V is TRBV15, with 9 bases fitting TRBD1. V lost 3 bases to trimming and J lost 1 base; unmatched junction nucleotides: 3. The CDR3 covers 15 residues. The germline gives CDR1 LNHNV, CDR2 YYDKDF (reference sequence). The CDR3 protein is CATSSEGQGNTEAFF. In DNA, the CDR3 is TGTGCCACCAGCAGCGAGGGACAGGGGAACACTGAAGCTTTCTTT.

This clone was detected only once. The chain links TRBV4-3 to TRBJ2-5; 7 positions agree with TRBD1. J gave up 2 bases and V 3 bases, and 6 bases lay outside the gene matches. The CDR3 totals 15 residues. Germline loops: CDR1 LGHNA, CDR2 YSLEER. The CDR3 loop is CASSHASGQQETQYF. In nucleotides, the CDR3 is TGCGCCAGCAGCCACGCCTCGGGACAGCAAGAGACCCAGTACTTC.

The chain recombines TRBV7-9 with TRBJ1-2; possible D gene TRBD1, 6 bases. Germline assignment: CDR1 SEHNR and CDR2 FQNEAQ (reference sequence). This CDR3 has 13 residues. Trimming shortened V by 5 bases and J by 7 bases, and 14 bases separated the two germline ends. CDR3 nucleotides: TGTGCCAGCAGCCAACAGGGTTTGGTTGGCTACACCTTC. Its translation: CASSQQGLVGYTF.

The chain carries TRBV5-6 and TRBJ2-7; 7 positions agree with TRBD1. The J segment lost 2 bases and the V segment lost 5 bases, leaving 4 bases of the junction unmatched. The CDR3 has 13 amino acids. CDR1 is SGHDT, CDR2 YYEEEE, per germline. This CDR3 is CASSQGVPYEQYF. The DNA of the CDR3 is TGTGCCAGCAGTCAGGGGGTCCCCTACGAGCAGTACTTC.